Presented here are 29 T cell receptor beta chains from one specimen sequenced in a study of blood T cell repertoires in COVID-19. Only in-frame clones appear in the TCRdb table, and some are missing; sequencing was by immunoSEQ multiplex PCR. The sample shows about 310,000 clones, 75% to 90% of them seen only once. Sequenced: peripheral blood. The receptors come from a woman in her twenties or thirties with COVID-19, enrolled during active disease.

The rearrangement uses TRBV30 and TRBJ2-1; TRBD2 agrees at 12 bases. V shed 3 bases, J shed 10 bases, and the junction held 10 bases outside the gene matches. CDR1 is GTSNPN and CDR2 is SVGIG in the germline V gene (reference sequence). The length of the CDR3 is 15 residues. Here the CDR3 reads CAWSASGRAVWEQFF. The DNA for the CDR3 is TGTGCCTGGAGCGCTAGCGGGAGGGCCGTCTGGGAGCAGTTCTTC.

The chain joins TRBV9 to TRBJ2-3; 9 bases agree with TRBD2. The CDR3 spans 17 residues. After removal of 0 bases from V and 6 bases from J, the junction contained 11 bases not matched to a gene. The germline gives CDR1 SGDLS, CDR2 YYNGEE. CDR3 bases: TGTGCCAGCAGCGTAGCCTTAGCGGGGGTGAAAGAGGATACGCAGTATTTT. This codes for CASSVALAGVKEDTQYF.

This chain uses TRBV28 with TRBJ2-7; D perhaps matches TRBD1 (5 bases). The germline CDR1 and CDR2 sequences are MDHEN and SYDVKM. The CDR3 runs to 14 residues. V was cut by 5 bases and J by 5 bases, with 16 bases left in between. The CDR3 region has the DNA TGTGCCAGCAGTACCCCCCAGGGAAGGGACGAGCAGTACTTC. Amino acid sequence: CASSTPQGRDEQYF.

The chain couples TRBV6-5 to TRBJ2-2; 7 nucleotides line up with TRBD2. In germline, CDR1 is MNHEY, CDR2 SVGAGI. This CDR3 has 14 residues. The V gene end was trimmed by 4 bases and the J gene end by 5 bases; junction bases not matched to a gene: 4. The CDR3 sequence is CASSWLAETGELFF. The CDR3 DNA reads as TGTGCCAGCAGTTGGCTAGCGGAGACCGGGGAGCTGTTTTTT.

The chain combines TRBV5-6 with TRBJ2-1; D ambiguous. The CDR3 is made up of 14 amino acids. V was shortened by 4 bases and J by 4 bases, with 12 bases between the two germline ends. The V gene's germline CDR1 is SGHDT and CDR2 YYEEEE. CDR3 region: CASSPGGGYNEQFF. DNA for the CDR3: TGTGCCAGCAGCCCGGGTGGCGGATACAATGAGCAGTTCTTC.

The chain links TRBV27 to TRBJ2-5; TRBD2 agrees at 7 bases. This CDR3 is 17 amino acids long. The germline CDR1 and CDR2 sequences are MNHEY and SMNVEV (reference sequence). J lost 5 bases, V lost 3 bases, and 15 bases had no gene match. As DNA, the CDR3 is TGTGCCAGCAGTTTTTCTGGGGGGAGGGTACAAGGGGAGACCCAGTACTTC. Amino acid sequence: CASSFSGGRVQGETQYF.

The chain has TRBV12-5 and TRBJ1-4, with a possible D match to TRBD1 (6 bases). The CDR3 is made up of 15 amino acids. CDR1 is LGHNT and CDR2 is FRNRAP in the germline V gene. V dropped 6 bases and J dropped 3 bases, with 14 bases sitting between them. CDR3 amino acids: CASGPPQGSNEKLFF. DNA of the CDR3: TGTGCTAGTGGACCCCCACAGGGTTCTAATGAAAAACTGTTTTTT.

The V gene is TRBV7-8, the J gene TRBJ1-6; the D gene is possibly TRBD1 (6 bases). The ends were cut back, 0 bases at V and 6 bases at J, with 9 bases in the middle. The CDR3 loop spans 15 amino acids. Germline V gene lookup returns CDR1 SGHVS and CDR2 FQNEAQ. This CDR3 reads CASSLATGINSPLHF. CDR3 DNA sequence: TGTGCCAGCAGCTTAGCAACAGGGATTAATTCACCCCTCCACTTT.

This clone was picked up one time. The rearrangement uses TRBV19 and TRBJ1-2; 7 bases fit TRBD1. This CDR3 spans 16 amino acids. J lost 4 bases, V lost 3 bases, and 11 bases had no gene match. The germline CDR1 and CDR2 sequences are LNHDA and SQIVND (reference sequence). The CDR3 DNA follows: TGTGCCAGTAGTATCTCGGCAGGACAGGCCCTCTATGGCTACACCTTC. It codes for CASSISAGQALYGYTF.

V gene TRBV5-1 combines with J gene TRBJ1-1, with D tentatively TRBD1 (6 bases). CDR1 SGHRS and CDR2 YFSETQ come from the germline V gene. This CDR3 region has 15 residues. Between the trimmed V and J ends, which lost 4 bases and 4 bases, there was a span of 17 bases. CDR3 nucleotide sequence: TGCGCCAGCAGCCCCGAAGGGGGATCGGTCACTGAAGCTTTCTTT. Translation gives CASSPEGGSVTEAFF.

The CDR3 bases are TGTGCCAGTAGTATGACGGGAGTCCACGAGCAGTACTTC. Its protein product is CASSMTGVHEQYF. This chain connects TRBV19 to TRBJ2-7; the D gene is possibly TRBD2 (6 bases). The CDR3 has 13 amino acids. The V end lost 3 bases, the J end lost 5 bases, and 11 bases lay between the germline ends. Germline-derived CDR1 and CDR2 are LNHDA and SQIVND (reference sequence).

The rearrangement joins TRBV19 to TRBJ1-5; D is unresolved. CDR1 is LNHDA, CDR2 SQIVND, per germline (reference sequence). The CDR3 is 16 amino acids. V was shortened by 4 bases and J by 3 bases, with 16 bases between the two germline ends. CDR3 DNA sequence: TGTGCCAGTAGTACCCCTAGGAGAGGGTACAATCAGCCCCAGCATTTT. As protein: CASSTPRRGYNQPQHF. The entire variable domain, with the rest obtained from reference TRBV19 and TRBJ1-5, is as follows: DGGITQSPKYLFRKEGQNVTLSCEQNLNHDAMYWYRQDPGQGLRLIYYSQIVNDFQKGDIAEGYSVSREKKESFPLTVTSAQKNPTAFYLCASSTPRRGYNQPQHFGDGTRLSIL.

The rearrangement joins TRBV11-2 to TRBJ1-3, with D perhaps matching TRBD1 (6 bases). Trimming pared 5 bases from V and 8 bases from J, leaving 16 bases between. Germline V gene lookup returns CDR1 SGHAT and CDR2 FQNNGV. This CDR3 has 14 residues. The CDR3 bases are TGTGCCAGCAGCCAGACAGGCTGGGAAGACACCATATATTTT. Its protein product is CASSQTGWEDTIYF.

This sequence joins TRBV5-5 and TRBJ2-6; D call uncertain. This CDR3 spans 15 amino acids. CDR1 and CDR2 from the germline V gene are SGHKS and YYEKEE (reference sequence). V dropped 1 base and J dropped 2 bases, with 7 bases sitting between them. The CDR3 bases are TGTGCCAGCAGCTTGCGGGTAGCTGGGGCCAACGTCCTGACTTTC. Its protein is CASSLRVAGANVLTF. Combining the CDR3 with reference TRBV5-5 and TRBJ2-6 gives the whole variable domain DAGVTQSPTHLIKTRGQQVTLRCSPISGHKSVSWYQQVLGQGPQFIFQYYEKEERGRGNFPDRFSARQFPNYSSELNVNALLLGDSALYLCASSLRVAGANVLTFGAGSRLTVL.

This chain joins TRBV18 and TRBJ2-7; 10 bases agree with TRBD1. Trimming removed 3 bases from V and 2 bases from J; junction bases left unmatched: 4. This CDR3 comprises 15 residues. Germline CDR1 reads KGHSH; CDR2 reads LQKENI. The CDR3: CASSPRDRGPYEQYF. CDR3 bases: TGTGCCAGCTCACCTAGGGACAGGGGTCCCTACGAGCAGTACTTC.

This chain connects TRBV13 to TRBJ1-5, with D perhaps matching TRBD1 (6 bases). The germline gives CDR1 PRHDT, CDR2 FYEKMQ (reference sequence). V was cut by 3 bases and J by 7 bases, with 10 bases left in between. The CDR3 is made up of 13 amino acids. Written as DNA, the CDR3 is TGTGCCAGCAGCTTCGGGACACAACAGCCCCAGCATTTT. Protein: CASSFGTQQPQHF.

The rearrangement joins TRBV10-3 to TRBJ2-5; TRBD2 matches at 11 bases. J lost 1 base, V lost 0 bases, and 1 base had no gene match. In germline, CDR1 is ENHRY, CDR2 SYGVKD. The CDR3 spans 16 residues. CDR3 nucleotide sequence: TGTGCCATCAGTGAGTCGCTAGCGGGAGGCCAAGAGACCCAGTACTTC. It translates to CAISESLAGGQETQYF.

The V and J genes are TRBV18 and TRBJ1-2; D is perhaps TRBD1 (6 bases). This CDR3 spans 15 amino acids. The V and J ends lost 2 bases and 4 bases respectively, with 14 bases between them. In germline, CDR1 is KGHSH, CDR2 LQKENI. The CDR3, as DNA: TGTGCCAGCTCACCAGGGCCAGGGGATGTCTATGGCTACACCTTC. Translating it yields CASSPGPGDVYGYTF.

J is TRBJ1-1 and V is TRBV6-6; D unresolved. CDR3 size: 12 residues. The V gene's germline CDR1 is MNHNY and CDR2 SVGAGI (reference sequence). Trimming took 6 bases from V and 6 from J, leaving 11 bases between them. The CDR3 nucleotides read TGTGCCAGCAGGACGGGAGGACCTGAAGCTTTCTTT. This sequence encodes CASRTGGPEAFF.

J is TRBJ1-2 and V is TRBV30, with 8 bases matching TRBD1. V dropped 4 bases and J dropped 7; count of bases not matched to a gene: 11. CDR3 size: 14 residues. CDR1 and CDR2 from the germline V gene are GTSNPN and SVGIG (reference sequence). CDR3 in DNA: TGTGCCTGGACGTCCGGACAGGGATTGGGTGGCTACACCTTC. It yields the protein CAWTSGQGLGGYTF.

The rearrangement uses TRBV11-1 and TRBJ2-5, with a possible D match to TRBD2 (5 bases). CDR1 SGHAT and CDR2 FQDESV come from the germline V gene (reference sequence). The CDR3 length is 15 residues. Trimming shortened V by 5 bases and J by 0 bases, and 13 bases separated the two germline ends. CDR3 nucleotide sequence: TGTGCCAGCAGCCTCCGGGGTCCGTACCAAGAGACCCAGTACTTC. Protein: CASSLRGPYQETQYF.

V gene TRBV30 combines with J gene TRBJ2-7; 7 nucleotides align to TRBD2. Germline V CDR1 and CDR2: GTSNPN, SVGIG (reference sequence). This CDR3 is built from 15 residues. V was clipped by 0 bases and J by 0 bases; unmatched bases: 5. The CDR3 loop reads CAWSVNWGGSYEQYF. CDR3 nucleotide sequence: TGTGCCTGGAGTGTCAACTGGGGGGGCTCCTACGAGCAGTACTTC. The whole variable domain, filled in from reference TRBV30 and TRBJ2-7, reads SQTIHQWPATLVQPVGSPLSLECTVEGTSNPNLYWYRQAAGRGLQLLFYSVGIGQISSEVPQNLSASRPQDRQFILSSKKLLLSDSGFYLCAWSVNWGGSYEQYFGPGTRLTVT.

The V call is TRBV4-2, the J call TRBJ2-7; 9 bases are a match to TRBD2. Germline V gene data show CDR1 as LGHNA and CDR2 as YNFKEQ. This CDR3 contains 16 residues. The V gene end was trimmed by 0 bases and the J gene end by 1 base; junction bases not matched to a gene: 4. The CDR3 DNA follows: TGTGCCAGCAGCCAAGATCTTAGCGGGAGATCCTACGAGCAGTACTTC. This sequence encodes CASSQDLSGRSYEQYF.

The V and J genes are TRBV7-2 and TRBJ1-2, with a possible D match to TRBD1 (6 bases). The germline gives CDR1 SGHTA, CDR2 FQGNSA. The V and J ends lost 1 base and 4 bases respectively, with 10 bases between them. This CDR3 spans 14 amino acids. CDR3 residues: CASSLVTRGYGYTF. In DNA form, the CDR3 reads TGTGCCAGCAGCTTAGTAACCAGGGGCTATGGCTACACCTTC.

The rearrangement joins TRBV2 to TRBJ2-7, with TRBD1 as a possible D gene (5 bases). CDR3 length: 15 amino acids. Germline loops: CDR1 SNHLY, CDR2 FYNNEI. V lost 5 bases, J lost 0 bases, and 14 bases lay in between. The CDR3 loop reads CASSPTGLSSYEQYF. DNA for the CDR3: TGTGCCAGCAGTCCAACAGGCCTGAGCTCCTACGAGCAGTACTTC.

J is TRBJ1-2 and V is TRBV5-4; TRBD1 agrees at 8 bases. V lost 2 bases, J lost 3 bases, and 6 bases stayed unmatched. The germline gives CDR1 SGHNT, CDR2 YYREEE (reference sequence). The CDR3 runs 15 residues. The chain's CDR3 is CASSFQGARDYGYTF. In DNA, the CDR3 is TGTGCCAGCAGCTTCCAGGGGGCGCGGGACTATGGCTACACCTTC.

The chain joins TRBV27 to TRBJ2-7; 9 nucleotides match TRBD1. The CDR3 extends over 13 amino acids. Germline V CDR1 and CDR2: MNHEY, SMNVEV (reference sequence). V shed 8 bases, J shed 0 bases, and the junction held 2 bases outside the gene matches. The CDR3 sequence is CASGTGISYEQYF. The CDR3 bases are TGTGCCAGCGGGACAGGGATCTCCTACGAGCAGTACTTC.

The rearrangement uses TRBV5-1 and TRBJ2-1; 9 positions match TRBD1. The CDR3 consists of 15 residues. Per the germline V gene, CDR1 is SGHRS and CDR2 is YFSETQ. The V gene end was trimmed by 4 bases and the J gene end by 5 bases; junction bases not matched to a gene: 7. This chain's CDR3 is CASSGTQGANNEQFF. The DNA for the CDR3 is TGCGCCAGCAGCGGCACACAGGGGGCAAACAATGAGCAGTTCTTC.

The V and J genes are TRBV7-9 and TRBJ2-5; 13 bases agree with TRBD2. V shed 4 bases and J 4 bases; nucleotides not matched to a gene: 6. This CDR3 contains 16 residues. The germline CDR1 and CDR2 sequences are SEHNR and FQNEAQ (reference sequence). CDR3 nucleotide sequence: TGTGCCAGCAGCTCGCAAGGACTAGCGGGAGTAGAGACCCAGTACTTC. Its translation is CASSSQGLAGVETQYF. The full variable domain, with the rest looked up from reference TRBV7-9 and TRBJ2-5, is DTGVSQNPRHKITKRGQNVTFRCDPISEHNRLYWYRQTLGQGPEFLTYFQNEAQLEKSRLLSDRFSAERPKGSFSTLEIQRTEQGDSAMYLCASSSQGLAGVETQYFGPGTRLLVL.